The T cell receptor (beta chain) under discussion was sequenced for a study of blood T cell repertoires in COVID-19. Study-wide background: COVID-19 samples collected from the United States, Italy and Spain covered acute and convalescent phases. T cells, B-cell-depleted T cells, or PBMCs supplied cDNA or gDNA.

Assay used: immunoSEQ multiplex PCR; TCRdb lists only in-frame clones, some missing. Here the sample spans 25,000 to 30,000 clones, about nine tenths being singletons. V lost 2 bases, J lost 3 bases, and 11 bases lay in between. This CDR3 contains 14 residues. Germline V gives CDR1 ENHRY, CDR2 SYGVKD. The TCR was taken from a man aged 50 to 59 with active COVID-19. Input material: peripheral blood. The rearrangement joins TRBV10-3 to TRBJ2-7, with D perhaps matching TRBD2 (6 bases). CDR3 amino acids: CAISERPEGYEQYF. The CDR3 DNA sequence: TGTGCCATCAGTGAGAGACCGGAGGGCTACGAGCAGTACTTC.